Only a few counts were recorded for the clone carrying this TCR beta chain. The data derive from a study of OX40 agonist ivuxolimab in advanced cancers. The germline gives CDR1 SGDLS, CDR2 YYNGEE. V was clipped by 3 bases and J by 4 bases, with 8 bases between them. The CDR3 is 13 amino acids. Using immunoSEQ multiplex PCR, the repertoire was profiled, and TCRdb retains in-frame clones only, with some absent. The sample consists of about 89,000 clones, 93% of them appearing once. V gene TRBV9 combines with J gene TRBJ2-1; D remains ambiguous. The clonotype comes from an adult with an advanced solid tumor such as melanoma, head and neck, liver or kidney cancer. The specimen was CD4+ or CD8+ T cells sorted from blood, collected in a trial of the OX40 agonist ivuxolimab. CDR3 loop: CASSERDYNEQFF. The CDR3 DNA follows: TGTGCCAGCAGCGAAAGGGATTACAATGAGCAGTTCTTC. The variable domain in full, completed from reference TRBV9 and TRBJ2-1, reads DSGVTQTPKHLITATGQRVTLRCSPRSGDLSVYWYQQSLDQGLQFLIQYYNGEERAKGNILERFSAQQFPDLHSELNLSSLELGDSALYFCASSERDYNEQFFGPGTRLTVL.